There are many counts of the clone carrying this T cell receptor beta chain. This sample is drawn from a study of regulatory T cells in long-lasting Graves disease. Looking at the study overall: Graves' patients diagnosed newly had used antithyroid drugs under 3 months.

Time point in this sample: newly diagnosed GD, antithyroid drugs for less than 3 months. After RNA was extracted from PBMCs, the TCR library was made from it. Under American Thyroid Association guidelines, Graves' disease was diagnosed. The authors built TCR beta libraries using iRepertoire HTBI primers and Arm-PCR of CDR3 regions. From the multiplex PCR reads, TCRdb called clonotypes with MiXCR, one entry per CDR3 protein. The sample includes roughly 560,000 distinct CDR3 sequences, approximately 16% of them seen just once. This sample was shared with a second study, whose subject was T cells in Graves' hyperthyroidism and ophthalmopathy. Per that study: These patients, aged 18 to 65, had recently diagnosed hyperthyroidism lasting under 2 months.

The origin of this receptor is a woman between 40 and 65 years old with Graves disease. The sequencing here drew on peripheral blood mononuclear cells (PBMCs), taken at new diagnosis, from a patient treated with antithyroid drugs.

CDR3: CASSYPKTSGGRNEQFF. For the CDR3, the DNA is TGTGCCAGCAGCTATCCGAAGACTAGCGGGGGTCGAAATGAGCAGTTCTTC. The chain carries TRBV11-1 and TRBJ2-1; 12 nucleotides match TRBD2. CDR3 length: 17 amino acids. The ends lost 4 bases at V and 7 bases at J; junction bases unmatched: 11. CDR1 and CDR2 from the germline V gene are SGHAT and FQDESV (reference sequence).